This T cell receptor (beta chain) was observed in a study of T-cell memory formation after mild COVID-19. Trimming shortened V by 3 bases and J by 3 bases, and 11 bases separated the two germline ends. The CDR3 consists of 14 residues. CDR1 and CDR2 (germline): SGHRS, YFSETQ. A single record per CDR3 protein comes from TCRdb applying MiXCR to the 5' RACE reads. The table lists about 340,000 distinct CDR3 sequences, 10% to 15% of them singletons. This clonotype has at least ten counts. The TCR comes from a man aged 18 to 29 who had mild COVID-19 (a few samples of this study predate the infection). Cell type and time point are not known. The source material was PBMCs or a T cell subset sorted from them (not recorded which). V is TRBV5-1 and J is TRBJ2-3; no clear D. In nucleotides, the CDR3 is TGCGCCAGCAGCTGGACCTTCGGGACAGATACGCAGTATTTT. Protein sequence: CASSWTFGTDTQYF.